This record covers a single T cell receptor beta chain. The target antigen is unknown. This sample was taken from a study of vaccination and CD4 T cells after COVID-19. V gave up 2 bases and J gave up 0 bases, with 8 bases separating them. The CDR3 is made up of 14 amino acids. Germline CDR1 reads ENHRY; CDR2 reads SYGVKD. Treatment in this sample: roughly 11-day PBMC culture with coronavirus spike peptide pools or control peptides (ViraFEST assay). Oncomine TCR Beta short-read sequencing was applied to DNA from cultured CD4+ T cells. Using its own MiXCR run on the PCR reads, TCRdb lists one record per CDR3 protein. The sample lists 9,500 to 15,000 distinct CDR3 sequences; 60% to 85% were seen once.

The chain carries TRBV10-3 and TRBJ2-7, with D tentatively TRBD1 (6 bases). This clonotype originated in a human donor who had recovered from COVID-19. The specimen sequenced was CD4+ T cells from blood, cultured in vitro. CDR3 coding DNA: TGTGCCATCAGTGAGGGGGGCAGCTCCTACGAGCAGTACTTC. It encodes CAISEGGSSYEQYF.